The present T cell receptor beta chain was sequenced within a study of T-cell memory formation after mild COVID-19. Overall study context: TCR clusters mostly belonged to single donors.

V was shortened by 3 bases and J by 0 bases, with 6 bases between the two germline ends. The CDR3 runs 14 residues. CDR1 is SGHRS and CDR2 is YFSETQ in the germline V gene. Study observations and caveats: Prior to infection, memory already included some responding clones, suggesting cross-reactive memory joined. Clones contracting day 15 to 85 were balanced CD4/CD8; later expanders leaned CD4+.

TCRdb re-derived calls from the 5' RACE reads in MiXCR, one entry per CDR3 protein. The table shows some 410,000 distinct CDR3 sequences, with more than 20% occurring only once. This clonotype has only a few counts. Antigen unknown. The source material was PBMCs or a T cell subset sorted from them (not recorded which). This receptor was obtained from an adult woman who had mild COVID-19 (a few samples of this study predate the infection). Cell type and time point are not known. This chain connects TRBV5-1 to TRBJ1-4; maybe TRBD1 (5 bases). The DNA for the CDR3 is TGCGCCAGCAGCTCGACAGCAACTAATGAAAAACTGTTTTTT. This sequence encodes CASSSTATNEKLFF.